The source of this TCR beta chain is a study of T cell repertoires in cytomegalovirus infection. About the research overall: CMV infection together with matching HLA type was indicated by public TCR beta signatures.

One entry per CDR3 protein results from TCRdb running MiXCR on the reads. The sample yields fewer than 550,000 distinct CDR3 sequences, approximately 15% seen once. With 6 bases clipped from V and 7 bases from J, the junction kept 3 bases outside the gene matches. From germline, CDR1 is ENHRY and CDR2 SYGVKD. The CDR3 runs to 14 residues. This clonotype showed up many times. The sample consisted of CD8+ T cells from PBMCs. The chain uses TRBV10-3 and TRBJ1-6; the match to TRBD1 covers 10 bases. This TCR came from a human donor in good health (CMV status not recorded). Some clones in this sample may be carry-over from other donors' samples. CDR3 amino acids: CAIRGQGKNSPLHF. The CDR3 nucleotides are TGTGCCATCAGGGGACAGGGGAAGAATTCACCCCTCCACTTT.